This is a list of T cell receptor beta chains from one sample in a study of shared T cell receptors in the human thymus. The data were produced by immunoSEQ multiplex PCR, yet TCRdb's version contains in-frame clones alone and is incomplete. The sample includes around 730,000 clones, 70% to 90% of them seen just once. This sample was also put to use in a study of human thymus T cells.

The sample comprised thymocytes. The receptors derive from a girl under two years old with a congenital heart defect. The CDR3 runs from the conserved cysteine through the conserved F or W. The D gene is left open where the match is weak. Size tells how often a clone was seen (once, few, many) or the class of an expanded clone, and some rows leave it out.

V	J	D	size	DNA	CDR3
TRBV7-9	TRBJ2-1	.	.	TGTGCCAGCAGCCCAAGCTGGTACGGGAATGAGCAGTTCTTC	CASSPSWYGNEQFF
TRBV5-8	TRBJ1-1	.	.	TGTGCCAGCAGCTTGGAAGGGGAGGCGAACACTGAAGCTTTCTTT	CASSLEGEANTEAFF
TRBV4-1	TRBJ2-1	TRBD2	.	TGCGCCAGCAGCCATCTACTAGCGGGCGCGAAGCCTTACAATGAGCAGTTCTTC	CASSHLLAGAKPYNEQFF
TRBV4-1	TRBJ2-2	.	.	TGCGCCAGCAGCCACGTGCCAGGTTCCGGGGAGCTGTTTTTT	CASSHVPGSGELFF
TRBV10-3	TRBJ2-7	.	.	TGTGCCATCTCCACGGGATCCTACGAGCAGTACTTC	CAISTGSYEQYF
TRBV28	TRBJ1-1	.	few	TGTGCCAGCAGTCCAAACCTCGGGGTCGGCACTGAAGCTTTCTTT	CASSPNLGVGTEAFF
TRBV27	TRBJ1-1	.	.	TGTGCCAGCAGTTTATACCGGGAAGGCGACACTGAAGCTTTCTTT	CASSLYREGDTEAFF
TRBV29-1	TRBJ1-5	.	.	TGCGGCGTGATTCTGACAGCCCCCAATCAGCCCCAGCATTTT	CGVILTAPNQPQHF
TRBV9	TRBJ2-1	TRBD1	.	TGTGCCAGCAGCGGGGGACAGCTGAATGAGCAGTTCTTC	CASSGGQLNEQFF
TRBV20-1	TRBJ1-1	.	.	TGCAGTGCTAGGCATCTGGCGGCTTGTTTTTTT	CSARHLAACFF
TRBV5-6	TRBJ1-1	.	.	TGTGCCAGCAGCTTCGGAGCGAACACTGAAGCTTTCTTT	CASSFGANTEAFF
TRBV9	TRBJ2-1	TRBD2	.	TGTGCCAGCAGCGGACTAGCGGGGGAAAGCTCCTACAATGAGCAGTTCTTC	CASSGLAGESSYNEQFF
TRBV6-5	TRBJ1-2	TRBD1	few	TGTGCCAGCAGTTTCCGGGACAGAAGGTTGTATGGCTACACCTTC	CASSFRDRRLYGYTF
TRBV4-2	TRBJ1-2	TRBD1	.	TGTGCCAGCCGGACAGGGAATGGCTACACCTTC	CASRTGNGYTF
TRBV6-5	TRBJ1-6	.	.	TGTGCCAGCAGTGGACAGCTTCTAGGAGGACCCCTCCACTTT	CASSGQLLGGPLHF
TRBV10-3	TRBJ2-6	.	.	TGTGCCGTTCGGGGTGGATCTGGGGCCAACGTCCTGACTTTC	CAVRGGSGANVLTF
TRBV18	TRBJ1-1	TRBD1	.	TGTGCCAGCTCACCAAGGGCGACAGGGCTCCGGACTGAAGCTTTCTTT	CASSPRATGLRTEAFF
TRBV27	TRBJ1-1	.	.	TGTGCCAGCAGTTTCTTTGTGAACACTGAAGCTTTCTTT	CASSFFVNTEAFF
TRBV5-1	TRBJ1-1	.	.	TGCGCCAGCAGCTTGACCCTGCCCGGAAGCGCTGAAGCTTTCTTT	CASSLTLPGSAEAFF
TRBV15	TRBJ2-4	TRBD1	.	TGTGCCACCAGCAGATCTATTGACAGGGGAAACATTCAGTACTTC	CATSRSIDRGNIQYF
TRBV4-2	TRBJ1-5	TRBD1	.	TGTGCCAGCAGTACTCAAGATGGACAGGGACGTCAGCCCCAGCATTTT	CASSTQDGQGRQPQHF
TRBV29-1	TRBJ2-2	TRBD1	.	TGCAGCGTCGGTTGGGACAGGGGAACCTCTCGGGAGCTGTTTTTT	CSVGWDRGTSRELFF
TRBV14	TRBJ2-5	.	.	TGTGCCAGCAGCCACACCCGCGGGATTGAGACCCAGTACTTC	CASSHTRGIETQYF
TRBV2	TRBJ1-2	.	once	TGTGCCAGCAGTGAATCCCGGGAGGCTGCCGTTTTACGGCGCCCCTATGGCTACACCTTC	CASSESREAAVLRRPYGYTF
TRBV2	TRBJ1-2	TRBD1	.	TGTGCCAGCAGTGAATGGGGACAGGGAAGCGTTGAGGCCTATGGCTACACCTTC	CASSEWGQGSVEAYGYTF
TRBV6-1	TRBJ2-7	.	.	TGTGCCAGCAGTGAATTGCGTCCAGGGGCTACCTACGAGCAGTACTTC	CASSELRPGATYEQYF
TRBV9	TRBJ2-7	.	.	TGTGCCAGCAGCGTTAGGACAGCACCTCACTACGAGCAGTACTTC	CASSVRTAPHYEQYF
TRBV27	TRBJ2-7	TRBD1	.	TGTGCCAGCAGGCTCGGACAGGAACCCTCCTACGAGCAGTACTTC	CASRLGQEPSYEQYF
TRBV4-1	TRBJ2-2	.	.	TGCGCCAGCAGCCTGAGCGGCCCCAGCACCGGGGAGCTGTTTTTT	CASSLSGPSTGELFF
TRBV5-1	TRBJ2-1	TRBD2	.	TGCGCCAGCAGCAGACCATCGGGACTAGCCAACAATGAGCAGTTCTTC	CASSRPSGLANNEQFF
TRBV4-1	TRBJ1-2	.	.	TGCGCCAGCAGCCAAGATTGGGGAGAGGTCTATGGCTACACCTTC	CASSQDWGEVYGYTF
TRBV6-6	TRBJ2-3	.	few	TGTGCCAGCAGTTACCCAGTAAGGGGGGGCCCAGATACGCAGTATTTT	CASSYPVRGGPDTQYF
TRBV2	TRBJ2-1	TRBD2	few	TGTGCCAGCGCAGGACTAGCGGGGGGTTTAAGGAGCTCCTACAATGAGCAGTTCTTC	CASAGLAGGLRSSYNEQFF
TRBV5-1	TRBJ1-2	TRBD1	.	TGCGCCAGCAGCTTGGAGCGGGACAGGGGGGCTTATGGCTACACCTTC	CASSLERDRGAYGYTF
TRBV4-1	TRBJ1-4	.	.	TGCGCCAGCAGCCCTCGCAGGGTGGGAACTAATGAAAAACTGTTTTTT	CASSPRRVGTNEKLFF
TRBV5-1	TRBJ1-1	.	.	TGCGCCAGCAGCTTGGGTCAGGGTTTGGACACTGAAGCTTTCTTT	CASSLGQGLDTEAFF
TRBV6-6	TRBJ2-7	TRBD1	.	TGTGCCAGCAGCCCCGGGACAGGGAGAACCTACGAGCAGTACTTC	CASSPGTGRTYEQYF
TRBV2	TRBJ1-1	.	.	TGTGCCAGCAGTGGTGGCAGGGCCGGTGTTGAAGCTTTCTTT	CASSGGRAGVEAFF
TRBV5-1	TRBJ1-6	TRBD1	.	TGCGCCAGCAGCTTGGAAGGACAGGGTAATTCACCCCTCCACTTT	CASSLEGQGNSPLHF
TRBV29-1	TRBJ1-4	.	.	TGCAGCGTTGCGGACTCGGTAACACAATATGAAAAACTGTTTTTT	CSVADSVTQYEKLFF
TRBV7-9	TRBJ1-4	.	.	TGTGCCAGCAGCTTAGCCCCAGGGGTGTTGCGGGAAAAACTGTTTTTT	CASSLAPGVLREKLFF
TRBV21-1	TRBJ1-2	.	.	TGTGCCAGCAGCAAACGCCTAAATTGGACAGGGGAATATGGCTACACCTTC	CASSKRLNWTGEYGYTF
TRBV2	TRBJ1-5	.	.	TGTGCCAGCAGTGAACGGTATAGCAATCAGCCCCAGCATTTT	CASSERYSNQPQHF
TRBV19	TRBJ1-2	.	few	TGTGCCAGTAGTATCGTAGGGGGGGTCTATGGCTACACCTTC	CASSIVGGVYGYTF